This T cell receptor (beta chain) was observed in a study of cytomegalovirus exposure and HLA in healthy donors. Primers: 60 Vbeta forward and 13 Jbeta reverse. Here immunoSEQ multiplex PCR was the method, and the copy in TCRdb shows in-frame clones only, minus some. The repertoire holds more than 90,000 clones, with roughly three quarters as singletons. All donors participated as healthy donors of bone marrow. CDR1 is SGHKS, CDR2 YYEKEE, per germline (reference sequence). V lost 4 bases and J 3 bases, leaving 10 bases between the germline ends. The CDR3 sequence is 13 residues long. The chain links TRBV5-5 to TRBJ1-2; D is perhaps TRBD1 (6 bases). The TCR sequence derives from a woman aged 55 to 70 in good health and CMV-seronegative. Sequencing was performed on PBMCs. CDR3 protein: CASSPRGDYGYTF. DNA for the CDR3: TGTGCCAGCAGCCCCAGGGGAGACTATGGCTACACCTTC.